There are a few counts of the clone carrying this T cell receptor (beta chain). The data are from a study of response to subunit inactivated influenza vaccine. Per the germline V gene, CDR1 is MDHEN and CDR2 is SYDVKM. The CDR3 consists of 18 residues. V shed 6 bases and J shed 5 bases, with 28 bases lying between them. Each CDR3 protein is one row after TCRdb ran MiXCR on the RT-PCR reads. This sample carries roughly 650,000 distinct CDR3 sequences, 12% to 15% of them seen once, and the ten largest clones take less than 8.5%. The clonotype originates from a man aged 45-65 years who received an inactivated influenza vaccine. The sequencing here drew on PBMCs from blood, taken 14 to 15 days before vaccination. The chain carries TRBV28 and TRBJ2-5, with D perhaps assigned TRBD1 or TRBD2 (5 bases each). CDR3 DNA sequence: TGTGCCAGCAGCTTTCCCGGGACCCCCATCCGGATGGGGGAGACCCAGTACTTC. It specifies CASSFPGTPIRMGETQYF.